The rows below give T cell receptor beta chains drawn from one sample of a study of blood T cell repertoires in COVID-19. This table comes from immunoSEQ multiplex PCR, and its TCRdb copy is limited to in-frame clones, with some not included. The profile shows 250,000 to 300,000 clones, about 86% of them singletons. Sample: peripheral blood. These receptor sequences come from a woman aged 55-69 years with active or convalescent COVID-19. Both conserved end residues are part of each CDR3. A D gene is named only where the DNA matches it firmly. Size values are once, few and many counts, or a class for expanded clones, and some rows have none.

size	J	V	D	CDR3	DNA
few	TRBJ2-7	TRBV27	.	CASRTGGNEQYF	TGTGCCAGCAGGACAGGAGGCAACGAGCAGTACTTC
.	TRBJ1-2	TRBV11-2	.	CASSLVRTPNYGYTF	TGTGCCAGCAGCTTAGTCAGGACTCCTAACTATGGCTACACCTTC
.	TRBJ2-3	TRBV10-1	TRBD1	CASSERGTATDTQYF	TGCGCCAGCAGTGAGAGGGGGACAGCCACAGATACGCAGTATTTT
few	TRBJ1-1	TRBV6-1	.	CASSEGQWLEAFF	TGTGCCAGCAGTGAAGGGCAGTGGTTGGAAGCTTTCTTT
.	TRBJ2-7	TRBV28	.	CASSLSLYEQYF	TGTGCCAGCAGTTTAAGCCTCTACGAGCAGTACTTC
.	TRBJ2-5	TRBV5-6	TRBD2	CASSVAGGRLETQYF	TGTGCCAGCAGTGTAGCGGGGGGGCGATTGGAGACCCAGTACTTC
.	TRBJ2-3	TRBV10-1	TRBD2	CASSEWGGSTDTQYF	TGCGCCAGCAGTGAGTGGGGGGGAAGCACAGATACGCAGTATTTT
.	TRBJ1-1	TRBV11-1	.	CASSLGTNTEAFF	TGTGCCAGCAGCTTAGGCACAAACACTGAAGCTTTCTTT
few	TRBJ1-1	TRBV6-1	.	CASSEFPGTTNTEAFF	TGTGCCAGCAGTGAATTCCCCGGGACAACGAACACTGAAGCTTTCTTT
.	TRBJ2-1	TRBV29-1	TRBD2	CSVEWPWAELAGDDEQFF	TGCAGCGTTGAGTGGCCGTGGGCTGAGTTAGCGGGGGACGATGAGCAGTTCTTC
.	TRBJ2-2	TRBV12-5	TRBD2	CASGLGPGLAGANTGELFF	TGTGCTAGTGGTTTGGGTCCGGGACTAGCGGGGGCTAACACCGGGGAGCTGTTTTTT
.	TRBJ2-1	TRBV7-2	TRBD1	CASSLYRQGPRDEQFF	TGTGCCAGCAGCTTATACCGACAGGGCCCCCGTGATGAGCAGTTCTTC
once	TRBJ1-1	TRBV20-1	.	CSASQGWRGPNTEAFF	TGCAGTGCTAGTCAGGGTTGGCGGGGCCCGAACACTGAAGCTTTCTTT
.	TRBJ1-4	TRBV15	.	CATSRLNEKLFF	TGTGCCACCAGCAGACTTAATGAAAAACTGTTTTTT
.	TRBJ2-7	TRBV6-5	TRBD1	CASSTQGRLYEQYF	TGTGCCAGCAGTACACAGGGGCGTCTCTACGAGCAGTACTTC
.	TRBJ1-2	TRBV2	.	CASRRFSVYGYTF	TGTGCCAGCAGGCGTTTCTCCGTTTATGGCTACACCTTC
once	TRBJ2-3	TRBV5-1	.	CASSEVDTQYF	TGCGCCAGCAGCGAGGTCGATACGCAGTATTTT
once	TRBJ1-2	TRBV7-9	TRBD1	CASSLVGQGYGYTF	TGTGCCAGCAGCTTAGTTGGACAGGGCTATGGCTACACCTTC
once	TRBJ1-6	TRBV7-9	.	CASSLVGGTDSPLHF	TGTGCCAGCAGCTTAGTGGGGGGGACGGATTCACCCCTCCACTTT
.	TRBJ1-6	TRBV12-3/TRBV12-4	.	CASSFGDSPLHF	TGTGCCAGCAGTTTCGGGGATTCACCCCTCCACTTT
.	TRBJ1-1	TRBV29-1	.	CSVVIVRPGHPSSEAFF	TGCAGCGTTGTTATCGTTAGACCCGGACACCCGAGCTCTGAAGCTTTCTTT
.	TRBJ1-5	TRBV4-2	.	CASSQEGYSNQPQHF	TGTGCCAGCAGCCAAGAGGGCTATAGCAATCAGCCCCAGCATTTT
few	TRBJ2-7	TRBV2	.	CASSGTRAVARNEQYF	TGTGCCAGCAGTGGAACGAGGGCAGTTGCGCGGAACGAGCAGTACTTC
.	TRBJ2-7	TRBV4-1	.	CASSQDGLIYEQYF	TGCGCCAGCAGCCAAGACGGTCTCATCTACGAGCAGTACTTC
.	TRBJ2-1	TRBV3-1/TRBV3-2	TRBD1	CASSQSDRAGEQFF	TGTGCCAGCAGCCAATCAGACAGGGCGGGCGAGCAGTTCTTC
few	TRBJ2-7	TRBV15	TRBD1	CATSRELGQAGWEQYF	TGTGCCACCAGCAGAGAGCTGGGACAGGCGGGGTGGGAGCAGTACTTC
.	TRBJ2-5	TRBV5-1	.	CASSSQGGETQYF	TGCGCCAGCAGCTCACAGGGTGGCGAGACCCAGTACTTC
.	TRBJ2-1	TRBV27	.	CASSLSHSKHEQFF	TGTGCCAGCAGTTTATCCCACTCTAAGCATGAGCAGTTCTTC
.	TRBJ2-2	TRBV12-5	.	CASGFYPNTGELFF	TGTGCTAGTGGTTTCTACCCGAACACCGGGGAGCTGTTTTTT
.	TRBJ2-2	TRBV19	.	CASSQGPRTGELFF	TGTGCCAGTAGTCAGGGCCCACGGACCGGGGAGCTGTTTTTT
.	TRBJ2-1	TRBV9	.	CASSVDLLRDEQFF	TGTGCCAGCAGCGTAGACCTCCTACGAGATGAGCAGTTCTTC
many	TRBJ2-5	TRBV11-3	TRBD2	CASSPGLAGVQETQYF	TGTGCCAGCAGCCCGGGACTAGCGGGCGTCCAAGAGACCCAGTACTTC
.	TRBJ2-3	TRBV30	TRBD2	CASGLAGGFSTDTQYF	TGTGCCTCGGGACTAGCGGGGGGCTTTAGCACAGATACGCAGTATTTT
.	TRBJ1-1	TRBV7-2	.	CASSLDQGRLNTEAFF	TGTGCCAGCAGCTTAGATCAGGGGCGCCTGAACACTGAAGCTTTCTTT
.	TRBJ2-5	TRBV4-1	TRBD2	CASSQFSGETQYF	TGCGCCAGCAGCCAATTTAGCGGGGAGACCCAGTACTTC
many	TRBJ1-2	TRBV19	.	CASSTSGGFYGYTF	TGTGCCAGTAGTACCTCGGGGGGATTCTATGGCTACACCTTC
few	TRBJ1-2	TRBV6-5	TRBD1	CASSYTTGTGAYGYTF	TGTGCCAGCAGTTATACCACCGGGACAGGGGCCTATGGCTACACCTTC
.	TRBJ2-3	TRBV7-9	TRBD2	CASSSPPGLAGGPTDTQYF	TGTGCCAGCAGCTCACCCCCGGGACTAGCGGGGGGGCCTACAGATACGCAGTATTTT
once	TRBJ2-7	TRBV10-3	TRBD1	CAISTETGPRWVYEQYF	TGTGCCATCAGTACTGAGACAGGGCCCCGATGGGTCTACGAGCAGTACTTC
.	TRBJ2-1	TRBV19	TRBD2	CASSTGTSGLHEQFF	TGTGCCAGTAGTACCGGGACTAGCGGTCTTCATGAGCAGTTCTTC
.	TRBJ2-1	TRBV3-1/TRBV3-2	TRBD1	CASRTGTGAYNEQFF	TGTGCCAGCAGAACCGGGACAGGGGCCTACAATGAGCAGTTCTTC
once	TRBJ2-7	TRBV19	.	CASSIIEGTEQYF	TGTGCCAGTAGTATTATCGAGGGGACAGAGCAGTACTTC
.	TRBJ2-1	TRBV7-8	TRBD2	CASSLQGLAGVGEQFF	TGTGCCAGCAGCTTACAAGGACTAGCGGGGGTCGGTGAGCAGTTCTTC
once	TRBJ2-3	TRBV5-6	.	CASSPGLPDTQYF	TGTGCCAGCAGCCCAGGTCTCCCAGATACGCAGTATTTT
.	TRBJ2-5	TRBV4-1	TRBD2	CASSQGRPSGGRWGETQYF	TGCGCCAGCAGCCAAGGCAGGCCTAGCGGGGGGCGGTGGGGAGAGACCCAGTACTTC
.	TRBJ1-2	TRBV2	TRBD1	CASSTRTGGGSGYTF	TGTGCCAGCAGTACTAGGACAGGGGGCGGCAGTGGCTACACCTTC
.	TRBJ2-3	TRBV18	.	CASSPIEQDTQYF	TGTGCCAGCTCACCAATCGAACAGGATACGCAGTATTTT
.	TRBJ1-2	TRBV28	TRBD1	CASSPSPGQGDFGYTF	TGTGCCAGCAGTCCCTCTCCGGGGCAGGGGGACTTTGGCTACACCTTC
.	TRBJ1-5	TRBV27	TRBD1	CATTAAGGSNQPQHF	TGTGCCACCACCGCGGCAGGGGGTAGCAATCAGCCCCAGCATTTT
.	TRBJ1-4	TRBV18	.	CASSPPRIGDWAEKLFF	TGTGCCAGCTCACCACCCCGGATCGGGGATTGGGCAGAAAAACTGTTTTTT